This entry is about one TCR beta chain. This clone showed up just a few times. The antigen this receptor binds is unknown. No clone much larger than this one lies a single base away; base qualities are absent. This entry comes from a study of primary melanoma T cells and metastatic recurrence (dated by TCRdb to 2019 to 2021). Background on the whole study: The cohort was made up of approximately 200 primary melanomas of stage T2 to T4, with thickness greater than 1 mm. Whether patient outcome could be predicted by T-cell fraction and T-cell repertoire clonality in primary melanoma tumors was the question this study put to the test. Progression-free survival was the clinical outcome compared against the T-cell fraction measured by TCR beta sequencing. The sequencing-derived T-cell fraction was compared with histopathological grading of tumor-infiltrating lymphocytes. On the study overall, not on this receptor specifically: A T-cell fraction greater than 20% appeared to be protective whatever the ulceration status, mitotic rate or nodal disease. Tumor T-cell fraction was reported to predict progression-free survival independently of thickness, ulceration, mitotic rate and age. Compared with adding any other histopathological variable to tumor thickness, adding T-cell fraction reportedly produced a bigger improvement in progression-free survival prediction. An effective T-cell-mediated antitumor response in primary melanoma was presented by the authors only as a suggestion rather than as a demonstrated mechanism.

Libraries were constructed by the immunoSEQ multiplex PCR assay. High-throughput sequencing of the T-cell receptor beta chain was performed on primary melanoma tumor tissue. Under the source paper's analysis protocol: Among the repertoire analyses were the distribution of insertions and deletions and the sharing of TCRB CDR3 between samples. A gradient-boosted model ranked how well the T-cell fraction predicted outcome compared with histopathological variables. In TCRdb, the immuneACCESS table is reduced to in-frame sequences with V and J assigned. These tables do not hold every clone; where another copy was compared, an unresolved V gene accounts for under half, and the others remain unexplained. From that table come the V and J calls and clone size; the DNA was used to work out D and trimming. The sample table contains just over 300 clones; only one count was recorded for around 82% of them. The ten most abundant clones make up 14% of the sample.

Patients had primary melanoma that had been surgically resected and was considered potentially curable but at risk of metastatic recurrence. CDR1 and CDR2 were assigned from the germline V gene as SGDLS and YYNGEE. V and J are truncated by 5 bases and 0 bases respectively, leaving an intervening sequence of 14 bases. Taken from cysteine to phenylalanine, the CDR3 has 16 residues. CDR3 DNA only is kept here, 48 bases in frame from base 1. The source material was melanoma tumor tissue. The sequence derives from a human donor with melanoma. The chain is made from TRBV9 and TRBJ2-2; matching of 5 bases hints at TRBD2 as the D gene. The bases read TGTGCCAGCAGTGAACTAGTAACCCCGAACACCGGGGAGCTGTTTTTT. Its product reads: CASSELVTPNTGELFF. Extended through the reference TRBV9 and TRBJ2-2 proteins, this CDR3 yields the full variable domain: DSGVTQTPKHLITATGQRVTLRCSPRSGDLSVYWYQQSLDQGLQFLIQYYNGEERAKGNILERFSAQQFPDLHSELNLSSLELGDSALYFCASSELVTPNTGELFFGEGSRLTVL.